Below, 13 T cell receptor beta chains from the same sample are listed, as sequenced in a study of cytomegalovirus exposure and HLA in healthy donors. A multiplex PCR was run with 60 Vbeta primers and 13 Jbeta primers. The method was immunoSEQ multiplex PCR; TCRdb's version includes in-frame clones alone and lacks a portion of them. The sample lists 140,000 or so clones; just over 65% were seen once. Material: PBMCs. Receptors were obtained from a woman in her fifties or sixties in good health and CMV-seronegative.

This clone was counted only a few times. The chain combines TRBV7-2 with TRBJ1-1; D is unresolved. Trimming left V 2 bases short and J 5 bases short, with 3 bases between. The CDR3 is 11 residues long. CDR1 SGHTA and CDR2 FQGNSA come from the germline V gene. The CDR3 DNA reads TGTGCCAGCAGCTTACTAACTGAAGCTTTCTTT. Translated: CASSLLTEAFF.

This clone was recorded once. V usage is TRBV5-6 and J usage is TRBJ2-5, with a possible D match to TRBD2 (5 bases). Trimming removed 1 base at V and 2 bases at J, with 12 bases between. The CDR3 sequence is 15 residues long. Germline CDR1 and CDR2: SGHDT and YYEEEE. The CDR3 DNA is TGTGCCAGCAGCTTGTGGTTTCCGGGACAAGAGACCCAGTACTTC. It specifies CASSLWFPGQETQYF.

The chain joins TRBV5-1 to TRBJ1-1, with a possible D match to TRBD1 (6 bases). V was shortened by 2 bases and J by 0 bases, with 20 bases between the two germline ends. Germline assignment: CDR1 SGHRS and CDR2 YFSETQ. The CDR3 extends over 18 amino acids. CDR3 region: CASSLSLRRGAVNTEAFF. In DNA form, the CDR3 reads TGCGCCAGCAGCTTATCACTCAGGCGGGGGGCGGTGAACACTGAAGCTTTCTTT.

This rearrangement joins TRBV5-6 to TRBJ2-3, with 7 bases that match TRBD1. Losses at the gene ends were 0 bases for V and 5 bases for J; bases not matched to a gene: 12. The CDR3 is 17 amino acids. Germline lookup yields CDR1 SGHDT and CDR2 YYEEEE. The CDR3 sequence: CASSLGQGGIGGDTQYF. CDR3 DNA: TGTGCCAGCAGCTTGGGACAGGGCGGAATTGGTGGAGATACGCAGTATTTT.

This rearrangement joins TRBV29-1 to TRBJ1-2; 7 bases line up with TRBD1. CDR1 is SQVTM, CDR2 ANQGSEA, per germline. The J segment lost 6 bases and the V segment lost 7 bases, leaving 11 bases of the junction unmatched. The CDR3 runs 13 residues. In DNA, the CDR3 is TGCAGCGCGGAACCTAGACAGGGTGATGGCTACACCTTC. Its translation: CSAEPRQGDGYTF.

The chain links TRBV19 to TRBJ2-5; 8 bases are a match to TRBD2. This CDR3 is 14 amino acids long. The V segment lost 3 bases and the J segment 5 bases; nucleotides outside the gene matches: 5. CDR1 is LNHDA, CDR2 SQIVND, per germline (reference sequence). The CDR3 loop is CASSMLPSGETQYF. The CDR3 nucleotides are TGTGCCAGTAGTATGTTGCCTAGCGGGGAGACCCAGTACTTC.

This rearrangement joins TRBV21-1 to TRBJ1-4; the tabulated D call, TRBD1, remains unverified against the DNA. TRBV21-1 is listed as a pseudogene. The CDR3 consists of 19 residues. The CDR3: CASSKVGHYLPATNEKLFF. In nucleotides, the CDR3 is TGTGCCAGCAGCAAAGTTGGGCATTACCTGCCAGCAACTAATGAAAAACTGTTTTTT.

The V call is TRBV18, the J call TRBJ2-1, with 12 bases fitting TRBD2. V shed 2 bases, J shed 0 bases, and the junction held 2 bases outside the gene matches. The CDR3 totals 17 residues. Germline CDR1 is KGHSH and CDR2 is LQKENI. CDR3 DNA: TGTGCCAGCTCACCAAAGACTAGCGGGAGCTCCTACAATGAGCAGTTCTTC. It is translated as CASSPKTSGSSYNEQFF.

V usage is TRBV6-1 and J usage is TRBJ2-7; 7 nucleotides line up with TRBD1. This CDR3 spans 12 amino acids. In germline, CDR1 is MNHNS, CDR2 SASEGT. V was pared by 8 bases and J by 3 bases, with 4 bases of the junction left unmatched. The CDR3 DNA is TGTGCCAGCCAGGCAGGGGGCTACGAGCAGTACTTC. Translating gives CASQAGGYEQYF.

This clone appeared a single time. The J gene is TRBJ1-1, the V gene TRBV7-3, with D maybe TRBD1 (5 bases). The CDR3 sequence is 14 residues long. V lost 2 bases and J 1 base, leaving 8 bases between the germline ends. The germline gives CDR1 SGHTA, CDR2 FQGTGA. CDR3 nucleotides: TGTGCCAGCAGCTTAGGGGGGGGGAACACTGAAGCTTTCTTT. This gives the protein CASSLGGGNTEAFF.

A remark on this clone: Mismatch with germline at one junction end may stem from a read error. J is TRBJ1-4 and V is TRBV7-9; D is perhaps TRBD1 (6 bases). The CDR3 length is 16 residues. The V gene's germline CDR1 is SEHNR and CDR2 FQNEAQ (reference sequence). CDR3 sequence reads: CSSSLAPTGFGEKLFF. DNA for the CDR3: TGTTCCAGCAGCTTAGCGCCCACAGGGTTCGGGGAAAAACTGTTTTTT.

The rearrangement joins TRBV23-1 to TRBJ2-1; D is unclear. TRBV23-1 is an ORF, and what it does is uncertain. V was cut by 0 bases and J by 0 bases, with 15 bases left in between. This CDR3 has 18 residues. The CDR3 nucleotides read TGCGCCAGCAGTCAATCTGTACCCGGCACAGACTCCTACAATGAGCAGTTCTTC. This codes for CASSQSVPGTDSYNEQFF.

This chain uses TRBV5-8 with TRBJ2-7; D unclear. This CDR3 region has 15 residues. Germline CDR1 and CDR2: SGHTS and YDEGEE. V lost 0 bases, J lost 3 bases, and 13 bases lay in between. The CDR3 nucleotides read TGTGCCAGCAGCTTGGCCCGTGGAGCAGTCTACGAGCAGTACTTC. Translating it yields CASSLARGAVYEQYF.